The 20 T cell receptor beta chains presented below share a single source sample, sequenced in a study of T cell repertoires in cytomegalovirus infection. No antigens are known for them. TCRdb redid the calling of the reads with MiXCR, one entry per CDR3 protein. Of approximately 390,000 distinct CDR3 sequences detected, 34% appear once; the ten largest clones hold approximately 12%. Material: cultured PBMCs, obtained from culture after CMV antigen stimulation. The receptors shown here come from a human donor in good health (CMV status not recorded). Some clones in this sample may be carry-over from other donors' samples.

This chain connects TRBV28 to TRBJ1-6; the match to TRBD1 covers 10 bases. This CDR3 spans 16 amino acids. The germline gives CDR1 MDHEN, CDR2 SYDVKM. The V segment lost 8 bases and the J segment 9 bases; nucleotides outside the gene matches: 13. In DNA, the CDR3 is TGTGCCAGCTCGACCCTTGACAGGGGGCTAGGTTCACCCCTCCACTTT. This encodes CASSTLDRGLGSPLHF.

The chain combines TRBV25-1 with TRBJ2-2; 8 nucleotides align to TRBD2. The CDR3 covers 16 residues. Germline lookup yields CDR1 MGHDK and CDR2 SYGVNS. Germline trimming cut 7 bases from V and 8 bases from J; bases unmatched to any gene: 15. The CDR3 region is CASTGGLAGISGELFF. The CDR3 nucleotides are TGTGCCAGCACCGGAGGGTTAGCGGGAATAAGTGGGGAGCTGTTTTTT.

This clonotype has only a few counts. The V and J genes are TRBV7-6 and TRBJ2-4; D may match TRBD1 or TRBD2 (6 bases each). V dropped 5 bases and J dropped 3 bases, with 20 bases sitting between them. CDR3 length: 17 residues. Per the germline V gene, CDR1 is SGHVS and CDR2 is FNYEAQ. The CDR3 loop is CASSLTDSWRGKNIQYF. The CDR3 DNA follows: TGTGCCAGCAGCCTAACGGACAGTTGGAGGGGCAAAAACATTCAGTACTTC.

The genes are TRBV7-9 and TRBJ2-1; 8 nucleotides align to TRBD1. CDR1 is SEHNR, CDR2 FQNEAQ, per germline (reference sequence). The CDR3 consists of 16 residues. V shed 3 bases and J 3 bases; nucleotides not matched to a gene: 7. CDR3 sequence: CASSFRTGGYYNEQFF. The CDR3 coding sequence is TGTGCCAGCAGCTTTAGAACAGGGGGTTACTACAATGAGCAGTTCTTC. Complete variable domain (other parts from reference TRBV7-9 and TRBJ2-1): DTGVSQNPRHKITKRGQNVTFRCDPISEHNRLYWYRQTLGQGPEFLTYFQNEAQLEKSRLLSDRFSAERPKGSFSTLEIQRTEQGDSAMYLCASSFRTGGYYNEQFFGPGTRLTVL.

J is TRBJ1-2 and V is TRBV7-6; D is perhaps TRBD1 (5 bases). The V gene's germline CDR1 is SGHVS and CDR2 FNYEAQ. The V end lost 5 bases, the J end lost 8 bases, and 18 bases lay between the germline ends. This CDR3 has 14 amino acids. CDR3 nucleotide sequence: TGTGCCAGCAGCCCTCAAGCCCCCCGGGGCGGCTACACCTTC. Encoded protein: CASSPQAPRGGYTF.

This clonotype has more than one count but fewer than ten. Here the CDR3 DNA reads TGTGCCATCAGTGAGTCGGCAGGTGGGACCCAGTACTTC. It yields the protein CAISESAGGTQYF. The V and J genes are TRBV10-3 and TRBJ2-5; D uncertain. The CDR3 has 13 residues. Deletions cut 0 bases from V and 7 bases from J, with 9 bases between. Germline V gene data show CDR1 as ENHRY and CDR2 as SYGVKD.

The table lists this clonotype with many counts. The J gene is TRBJ2-3, the V gene TRBV7-2, with 13 bases that match TRBD2. V trimming: 5 bases; J trimming: 3 bases; junction bases outside the gene matches: 8. The length of the CDR3 is 17 residues. CDR1 is SGHTA and CDR2 is FQGNSA in the germline V gene. The CDR3 loop is CASSPVLTSGRTDTQYF. DNA of the CDR3: TGTGCCAGCAGCCCAGTCTTGACTAGCGGGAGGACAGATACGCAGTATTTT.

This sequence joins TRBV7-9 and TRBJ2-1; 7 bases align to TRBD2. With 5 bases clipped from V and 8 bases from J, the junction kept 6 bases outside the gene matches. The CDR3 sequence is 13 residues long. CDR1 and CDR2 (germline): SEHNR, FQNEAQ (reference sequence). DNA for the CDR3: TGTGCCAGCAGCCCCACTACTAGCGATGAGCAGTTCTTC. Protein product: CASSPTTSDEQFF.

The table lists this clonotype with many counts. The V gene is TRBV12-3 or TRBV12-4, the J gene TRBJ1-5; tentatively, D is TRBD1 (5 bases). Trimming pared 8 bases from V and 0 bases from J, leaving 14 bases between. The CDR3 sequence is 15 residues long. CDR3 sequence: CASRLGASSNQPQHF. The CDR3, as DNA: TGTGCCAGCCGCCTCGGGGCATCTAGCAATCAGCCCCAGCATTTT.

This chain links TRBV30 with TRBJ1-3; 7 bases line up with TRBD1. The CDR3 length is 16 residues. Germline CDR1 is GTSNPN and CDR2 is SVGIG (reference sequence). V lost 2 bases, J lost 0 bases, and 7 bases stayed unmatched. The CDR3 reads CAWSKRQGLSGNTIYF. Here the CDR3 DNA reads TGTGCCTGGAGTAAAAGACAGGGTCTCTCTGGAAACACCATATATTTT.

The sample holds a few counts of this clonotype. The chain links TRBV28 to TRBJ1-1, with 10 nucleotides matching TRBD1. With 11 bases clipped from V and 3 bases from J, the junction kept 9 bases outside the gene matches. The V gene's germline CDR1 is MDHEN and CDR2 SYDVKM. The CDR3 length is 14 residues. The CDR3 DNA reads as TGTGCCGCAACACCGACAGGGGGCTACACTGAAGCTTTCTTT. Translation: CAATPTGGYTEAFF.

This clonotype has a handful of counts. J is TRBJ2-7 and V is TRBV7-2; TRBD2 is a possible D gene (6 bases). The germline gives CDR1 SGHTA, CDR2 FQGNSA. This CDR3 region has 15 residues. V gave up 6 bases and J gave up 2 bases, with 17 bases separating them. For the CDR3, the DNA is TGTGCCAGCAGTCGCACTAGCCACTCCACCTACGAGCAGTACTTC. Its translation: CASSRTSHSTYEQYF. The variable domain in full, with the rest retrieved from reference TRBV7-2 and TRBJ2-7, is GAGVSQSPSNKVTEKGKDVELRCDPISGHTALYWYRQSLGQGLEFLIYFQGNSAPDKSGLPSDRFSAERTGGSVSTLTIQRTQQEDSAVYLCASSRTSHSTYEQYFGPGTRLTVT.

This clonotype has only a few counts. The V call is TRBV7-8, the J call TRBJ1-1; unclear D gene. Per germline, CDR1 SGHVS and CDR2 FQNEAQ. The CDR3 runs to 15 residues. Trimming took 8 bases from V and 2 from J, leaving 18 bases between them. This chain's CDR3 is CASGEVADGNTEAFF. CDR3 DNA: TGTGCCAGCGGAGAGGTGGCAGATGGAAACACTGAAGCTTTCTTT.

V and J are TRBV16 and TRBJ2-7, with D possibly matching TRBD2 (5 bases). The V gene lost 4 bases and the J gene lost 5 bases, with 9 bases spanning the gap. Germline loops: CDR1 KGHSY, CDR2 FQNENV. The length of the CDR3 is 12 residues. The CDR3 DNA follows: TGTGCCAGCAGCCGGCTCGGGGACGAGCAGTACTTC. This sequence encodes CASSRLGDEQYF.

The V call is TRBV28, the J call TRBJ2-7; 7 bases are a match to TRBD2. CDR1 is MDHEN, CDR2 SYDVKM, per germline. V shed 3 bases, J shed 4 bases, and the junction held 6 bases outside the gene matches. This CDR3 comprises 14 residues. The CDR3 loop is CASSFAGAVYEQYF. CDR3 in DNA: TGTGCCAGCAGTTTCGCGGGAGCCGTTTACGAGCAGTACTTC.

The sample holds a few counts of this clonotype. The chain recombines TRBV19 with TRBJ1-1; 11 positions agree with TRBD1. The CDR3 sequence is 16 residues long. Trimming cost V 7 bases and J 1 base; bases outside gene matches: 8. Germline V gives CDR1 LNHDA, CDR2 SQIVND (reference sequence). The CDR3 sequence: CASTGTGGGWNTEAFF. The CDR3, as DNA: TGTGCCAGTACAGGGACAGGGGGAGGTTGGAACACTGAAGCTTTCTTT.

This clonotype has ten or more counts. V gene TRBV19 combines with J gene TRBJ1-4, with 10 positions matching TRBD1. The CDR3 runs 13 residues. The junction had 3 bases not matched to a gene; V was cut back by 9 bases and J by 5 bases. The germline gives CDR1 LNHDA, CDR2 SQIVND (reference sequence). CDR3 DNA sequence: TGTGCCAGCCGGACAGGGGGAAATGAAAAACTGTTTTTT. Amino acids: CASRTGGNEKLFF.

The table lists this clonotype with a few counts. V and J are TRBV20-1 and TRBJ2-5; D call uncertain. Germline lookup yields CDR1 DFQATT and CDR2 SNEGSKA (reference sequence). This CDR3 has 15 residues. With 1 base removed from V and 5 bases from J, the gap between germline ends came to 17 bases. This CDR3 reads CSARALGGERETQYF. The CDR3 DNA is TGCAGTGCTAGAGCCCTAGGTGGCGAACGGGAGACCCAGTACTTC.

The V gene is TRBV7-2, the J gene TRBJ1-4; 10 bases align to TRBD1. The CDR3 runs 15 residues. From germline, CDR1 is SGHTA and CDR2 FQGNSA. The V segment lost 2 bases and the J segment 8 bases; nucleotides outside the gene matches: 5. In DNA form, the CDR3 reads TGTGCCAGCAGCTTAATGGGACAGGGGAAAGAAAAACTGTTTTTT. As protein: CASSLMGQGKEKLFF.

V is TRBV7-8 and J is TRBJ2-5; 11 nucleotides match TRBD2. V was pared by 5 bases and J by 2 bases, with 7 bases of the junction left unmatched. This CDR3 spans 16 amino acids. CDR1 is SGHVS and CDR2 is FQNEAQ in the germline V gene. CDR3 protein: CASSIRLAGIQETQYF. CDR3 nucleotides: TGTGCCAGCAGCATCCGACTAGCGGGAATACAAGAGACCCAGTACTTC.